The rows below give T cell receptor beta chains drawn from one sample of a study of CD8+ T cells in alopecia areata. The assay was immunoSEQ multiplex PCR, and TCRdb's table has in-frame clones only and misses some. The sample lists 150,000 to 200,000 clones, around 60% occurring once. Sequencing used CD4+ T cells sorted from blood, obtained at week 0. These receptors all come from a human donor with alopecia areata. Both conserved end residues are part of each CDR3. The D gene is left open where the match is weak. Size values are once, few and many counts, or a class for expanded clones, and some rows have none.

TGTGCCTGGAGTTCATCGTTTGGGGGGACAGGGGATTCACCCCTCCACTTT	CAWSSSFGGTGDSPLHF	TRBV30	.	TRBD1	TRBJ1-6
TGTGCCTGGAGTGGACGGGACAGGGTGAACACTGAAGCTTTCTTT	CAWSGRDRVNTEAFF	TRBV30	few	TRBD1	TRBJ1-1
TGTGCCAGCAGTTTGGGCAGGCCCGATCAGCCCCAGCATTTT	CASSLGRPDQPQHF	TRBV27	.	.	TRBJ1-5
TGCGCCAGCAGCCAAGTGACAGGGGTCACTGAAGCTTTCTTT	CASSQVTGVTEAFF	TRBV4-1	.	TRBD1	TRBJ1-1
TGTGCCACAGATACGGGTGCCAGCCAAGGAAAACTGTTTTTT	CATDTGASQGKLFF	TRBV27	many	.	TRBJ1-4
TGTGCCAGCAGCCTAACTAGCGGGGGGGCCAATGAGCAGTTCTTC	CASSLTSGGANEQFF	TRBV4-2	.	TRBD2	TRBJ2-1
TGTGCCAGCTCACCGGGGACAGGGGGCACAGATACGCAGTATTTT	CASSPGTGGTDTQYF	TRBV18	.	TRBD1	TRBJ2-3
TGCGCCAGCAGCCAGACAGCAGACTACGAGCAGTACTTC	CASSQTADYEQYF	TRBV5-1	once	.	TRBJ2-7
TGTGCCAGCAGTTACTCGAGCAGGGTCGGAGAGACCCAGTACTTC	CASSYSSRVGETQYF	TRBV6-5	.	.	TRBJ2-5
TGTGCCTGGACCCTAATGTCGGGGGATCAAGAGACCCAGTACTTC	CAWTLMSGDQETQYF	TRBV30	.	.	TRBJ2-5
TGTGCCAGCAGTGATGTACAACATCAAGCCCAGCATTTT	CASSDVQHQAQHF	TRBV6-1	few	.	TRBJ1-5
TGTGCCAGCAGCTTAGGCACTAGCGGGGGTCACACAGATACGCAGTATTTT	CASSLGTSGGHTDTQYF	TRBV7-9	.	TRBD2	TRBJ2-3
TGTGCCAGCACCCAGGGGACCTATGGCTACACCTTC	CASTQGTYGYTF	TRBV6-5	.	.	TRBJ1-2
TGTGCCTGGAGTTACGACATTAGCAATCAGCCCCAGCATTTT	CAWSYDISNQPQHF	TRBV30	.	.	TRBJ1-5
TGTGCCAGCAGCCAAGCCAGCGGGTATGGCTACACCTTC	CASSQASGYGYTF	TRBV4-2	.	.	TRBJ1-2
TGTGCCAGCAGCGTCTACACAACTGGAAACACCATATATTTT	CASSVYTTGNTIYF	TRBV9	once	.	TRBJ1-3
TGCAGCGTTGGTGAATATAATTCACCCCTCCACTTT	CSVGEYNSPLHF	TRBV29-1	few	.	TRBJ1-6
TGCAGCGCCTCCGGGGGGAGGGGCACTGAAGCTTTCTTT	CSASGGRGTEAFF	TRBV29-1	.	.	TRBJ1-1
TGCGCCAGCAGGGGGGGCGAGTATGGCTACACCTTC	CASRGGEYGYTF	TRBV4-3	.	.	TRBJ1-2
TGCAGCGTGGTGACAGGGGAGTACGAGCAGTACTTC	CSVVTGEYEQYF	TRBV29-1	.	TRBD1	TRBJ2-7
TGTGCCAGCAGCCGCCTCCCGGTGAGAGAGACCCAGTACTTC	CASSRLPVRETQYF	TRBV7-2	few	.	TRBJ2-5
TGCGCCAGCAGGCTCCAGAGCTCTGGGGCCAACGTCCTGACTTTC	CASRLQSSGANVLTF	TRBV5-1	once	.	TRBJ2-6
TGCGCCAGCAGCAGTTCCGGGACAGGGAAGTCTTACGAGCAGTACTTC	CASSSSGTGKSYEQYF	TRBV5-1	.	TRBD1	TRBJ2-7
TGCGCCAGCAGCGCTCGGACAGTTCAAGAGACCCAGTACTTC	CASSARTVQETQYF	TRBV5-1	.	.	TRBJ2-5
TGCGCCAGCAGCTTGGTGGTAGGGGACACTGAAGCTTTCTTT	CASSLVVGDTEAFF	TRBV5-1	.	.	TRBJ1-1
TGTGCCAGTAGTATAGGGCGTAGCCTTGGGCCCCAGCATTTT	CASSIGRSLGPQHF	TRBV19	few	.	TRBJ1-5
TGTGCCAGCAGCTGGCCCTTTCGGGGGACGCGCCAAGAGACCCAGTACTTC	CASSWPFRGTRQETQYF	TRBV7-2	.	.	TRBJ2-5
TGTGCCAGCTCTGGGACAGGCGAAACTAGCAATCAGCCCCAGCATTTT	CASSGTGETSNQPQHF	TRBV27	.	TRBD1	TRBJ1-5
TGCGCCAGCAGCTTGGGCAGCCCCCCCTACGAGCAGTACTTC	CASSLGSPPYEQYF	TRBV5-1	few	.	TRBJ2-7
TGCAGCACCCAGTTGCTGGTCGCCGGGGAGCTGTTTTTT	CSTQLLVAGELFF	TRBV29-1	few	.	TRBJ2-2
TGTGCCAGCAGCCACCCCTTTCCGGATGAGCAGTTCTTC	CASSHPFPDEQFF	TRBV25-1	.	.	TRBJ2-1
TGTGCCAGCAGTGAATTCGGGGGACCCCTCCACTTT	CASSEFGGPLHF	TRBV25-1	.	.	TRBJ1-6
TGTGCTAGTGGTTTGGTGGGATCACCCCTCCACTTT	CASGLVGSPLHF	TRBV12-5	.	.	TRBJ1-6
TGTGCCTGGTCGACAGGGAAGGGGCAGTACTTC	CAWSTGKGQYF	TRBV30	.	TRBD1	TRBJ2-7
TGTGCCAGCAGCCAAACGGGCTCGAGGATCTATGGCTACACCTTC	CASSQTGSRIYGYTF	TRBV14	few	.	TRBJ1-2
TGTGCCAGCAGCCAACACCGGACACCAAATTCACCCCTCCACTTT	CASSQHRTPNSPLHF	TRBV14	.	.	TRBJ1-6
TGCAGCGCCCGATCTAGCGGGGTTTCCTACAATGAGCAGTTCTTC	CSARSSGVSYNEQFF	TRBV29-1	once	TRBD2	TRBJ2-1
TGTGCCAGCAGCCCAGGGGTGCGGTCCTACAATGAGCAGTTCTTC	CASSPGVRSYNEQFF	TRBV9	.	.	TRBJ2-1
TGCGCCAGCAGCCAAGGTGGCGGCGGGGCCCCTGGGGGGACCCAGTACTTC	CASSQGGGGAPGGTQYF	TRBV4-1	.	.	TRBJ2-5
TGTGCCAGCAGCCAGGGACAGGGGGGTGAAGCTTTCTTT	CASSQGQGGEAFF	TRBV6-5	few	TRBD1	TRBJ1-1
TGTGCCAGCTCACCACCCCTAGGGTCTGGGGCCAACGTCCTGACTTTC	CASSPPLGSGANVLTF	TRBV18	.	.	TRBJ2-6
TGCGCCAGCAGCTTCCAACCGGGACAGGGGGCCTACGAGCAGTACTTC	CASSFQPGQGAYEQYF	TRBV5-1	.	TRBD1	TRBJ2-7
TGCGCCAGCAGCCAAGGGACTAGCGGGGAGCTCGTGGAGACCCAGTACTTC	CASSQGTSGELVETQYF	TRBV4-1	.	TRBD2	TRBJ2-5
TGCAGCGTTATCGGATATCACTCTGGGGCCAACGTCCTGACTTTC	CSVIGYHSGANVLTF	TRBV29-1	.	.	TRBJ2-6
TGTGCCTGGAGTGTTAGCACAGATACGCAGTATTTT	CAWSVSTDTQYF	TRBV30	once	.	TRBJ2-3
TGTGCCACCAGCAGAGGGGGGGAAGTTCAGCCCCAGCATTTT	CATSRGGEVQPQHF	TRBV15	.	.	TRBJ1-5
TGTGCCAGCAGTGAAGCGCGCGCTAGCGGGGACAATGAGCAGTTCTTC	CASSEARASGDNEQFF	TRBV2	few	TRBD2	TRBJ2-1
TGTGCCAGCACAAAGCGGGGGGGATACAATGAGCAGTTCTTC	CASTKRGGYNEQFF	TRBV2	.	TRBD2	TRBJ2-1
TGTGCCAGCAGCTTTAGTAGGGCCAATCAGCCCCAGCATTTT	CASSFSRANQPQHF	TRBV7-8	.	.	TRBJ1-5
TGTGCCAGCAGCGTGCGCGACGGGGACTATGGCTACACCTTC	CASSVRDGDYGYTF	TRBV4-2	.	.	TRBJ1-2
TGTGCCAGCAGCTGGAGGTCTGGAAACACCATATATTTT	CASSWRSGNTIYF	TRBV2	.	.	TRBJ1-3
TGTGCCAGCAGTCCCGGGACTAGCGGGGGAGAGACCCAGTACTTC	CASSPGTSGGETQYF	TRBV6-6	.	TRBD2	TRBJ2-5
TGCGCCAGAGGAGGCACCGCAAGCTCCTACGAGCAGTACTTC	CARGGTASSYEQYF	TRBV23-1	.	.	TRBJ2-7
TGTGCCAGCAGTGCTACAAGACAAGAGACCCAGTACTTC	CASSATRQETQYF	TRBV2	once	.	TRBJ2-5
TGCGCCAGCAGCCTCCGGGACAGGGGTTCCTACGAGCAGTACTTC	CASSLRDRGSYEQYF	TRBV5-1	few	TRBD1	TRBJ2-7
TGTGCCACCCTGGACTACGAGCAGTACTTC	CATLDYEQYF	TRBV25-1	.	.	TRBJ2-7